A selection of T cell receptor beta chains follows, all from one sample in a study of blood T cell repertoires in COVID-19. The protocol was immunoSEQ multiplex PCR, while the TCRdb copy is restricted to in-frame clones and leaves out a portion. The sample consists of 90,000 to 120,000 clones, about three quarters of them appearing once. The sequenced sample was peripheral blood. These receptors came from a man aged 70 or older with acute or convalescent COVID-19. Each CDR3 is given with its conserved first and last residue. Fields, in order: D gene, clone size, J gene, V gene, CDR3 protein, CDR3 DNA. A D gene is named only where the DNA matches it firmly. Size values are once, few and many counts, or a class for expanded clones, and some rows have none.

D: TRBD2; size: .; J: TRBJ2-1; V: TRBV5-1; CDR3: CASSLASGYNEQFF; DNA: TGCGCCAGCAGCTTGGCTAGCGGCTACAATGAGCAGTTCTTC
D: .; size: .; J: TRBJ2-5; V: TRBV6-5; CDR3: CASSPMAGRETQYF; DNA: TGTGCCAGCAGTCCCATGGCAGGGCGAGAGACCCAGTACTTC
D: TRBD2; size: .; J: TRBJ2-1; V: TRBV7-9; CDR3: CASSISGGHNEQFF; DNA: TGTGCCAGCAGTATTAGCGGGGGGCACAATGAGCAGTTCTTC
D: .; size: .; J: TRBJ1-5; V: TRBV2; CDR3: CASKVNRDGQPQHF; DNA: TGTGCCAGCAAAGTGAACAGGGACGGTCAGCCCCAGCATTTT
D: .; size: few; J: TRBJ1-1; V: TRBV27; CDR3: CASRDRTEAFF; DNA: TGTGCCAGCAGAGACAGAACTGAAGCTTTCTTT
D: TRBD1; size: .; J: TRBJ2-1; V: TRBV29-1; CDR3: CSVATAGGNEQFF; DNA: TGCAGCGTTGCAACGGCAGGGGGCAATGAGCAGTTCTTC
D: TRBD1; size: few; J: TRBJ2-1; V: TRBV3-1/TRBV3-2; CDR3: CASSRAGTGIDEQFF; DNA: TGTGCCAGCAGCCGTGCCGGGACAGGGATAGATGAGCAGTTCTTC
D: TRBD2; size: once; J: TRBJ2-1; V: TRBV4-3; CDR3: CASSQDQPGGADEQFF; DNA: TGCGCCAGCAGCCAAGATCAACCCGGGGGGGCGGATGAGCAGTTCTTC
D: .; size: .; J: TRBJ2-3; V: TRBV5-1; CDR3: CASSPQPTDTQYF; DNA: TGCGCCAGCAGCCCACAGCCTACAGATACGCAGTATTTT
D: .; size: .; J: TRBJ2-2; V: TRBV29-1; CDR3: CSATMGGGTGELFF; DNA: TGCAGCGCCACGATGGGGGGTGGGACCGGGGAGCTGTTTTTT
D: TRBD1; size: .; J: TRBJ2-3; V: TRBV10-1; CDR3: CASSRGGPTDTQYF; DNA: TGCGCCAGCAGTAGAGGGGGCCCAACAGATACGCAGTATTTT
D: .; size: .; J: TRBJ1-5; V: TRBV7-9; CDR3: CASSLKFSSLKYYNQPQHF; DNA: TGTGCCAGCAGCTTAAAATTCAGCTCCCTCAAGTACTACAATCAGCCCCAGCATTTT
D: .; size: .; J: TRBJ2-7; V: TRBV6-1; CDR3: CASSEPGVEQYF; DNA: TGTGCCAGCAGTGAACCCGGAGTCGAGCAGTACTTC
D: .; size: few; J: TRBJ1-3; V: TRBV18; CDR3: CASSRTVTGNTIYF; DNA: TGTGCCAGCTCACGGACAGTGACGGGAAACACCATATATTTT
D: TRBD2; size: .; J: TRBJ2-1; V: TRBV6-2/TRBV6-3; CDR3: CASSWAGGPDEQFF; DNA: TGTGCCAGCAGTTGGGCGGGGGGGCCCGATGAGCAGTTCTTC
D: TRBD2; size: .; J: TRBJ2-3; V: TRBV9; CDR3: CASSVRTSGGADSDTQYF; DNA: TGTGCCAGCAGCGTAAGGACTAGCGGGGGGGCCGACTCAGATACGCAGTATTTT
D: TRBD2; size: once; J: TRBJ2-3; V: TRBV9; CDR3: CASSPSSGVMASTDTQYF; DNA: TGTGCCAGCAGCCCCTCTAGCGGGGTTATGGCTAGCACAGATACGCAGTATTTT
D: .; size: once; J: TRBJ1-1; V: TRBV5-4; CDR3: CASSAAREAFF; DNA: TGTGCCAGCAGCGCGGCGCGGGAAGCTTTCTTT
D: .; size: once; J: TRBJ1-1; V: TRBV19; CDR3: CASSPQSWTEAFF; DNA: TGTGCCAGTAGCCCCCAGTCGTGGACTGAAGCTTTCTTT
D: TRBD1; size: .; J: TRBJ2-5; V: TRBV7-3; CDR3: CASSLTVTGGETQYF; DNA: TGTGCCAGCAGCTTAACTGTGACAGGGGGAGAGACCCAGTACTTC
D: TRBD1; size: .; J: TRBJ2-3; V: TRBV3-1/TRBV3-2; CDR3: CASSQSGVGQGLADTQYF; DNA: TGTGCCAGCAGCCAAAGCGGAGTAGGACAGGGGCTCGCAGATACGCAGTATTTT
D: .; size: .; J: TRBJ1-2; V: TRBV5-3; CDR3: CARSLLRIGYGYTF; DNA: TGTGCCAGAAGCTTACTAAGGATAGGCTATGGCTACACCTTC
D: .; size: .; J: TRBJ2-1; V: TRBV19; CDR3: CASSIWVTDSYNEQFF; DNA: TGTGCCAGTAGTATATGGGTGACTGACTCCTACAATGAGCAGTTCTTC
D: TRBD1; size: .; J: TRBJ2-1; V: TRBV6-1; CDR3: CASSEIRQTGVNEQFF; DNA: TGTGCCAGCAGTGAAATCCGTCAGACAGGGGTAAATGAGCAGTTCTTC
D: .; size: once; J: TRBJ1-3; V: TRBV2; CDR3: CASSEQASSGNTIYF; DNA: TGTGCCAGCAGTGAACAGGCCAGCTCTGGAAACACCATATATTTT
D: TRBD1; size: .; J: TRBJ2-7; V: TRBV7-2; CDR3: CASSLVRDSYVYF; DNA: TGTGCCAGCAGCTTAGTCCGGGACAGCTATGTGTACTTC
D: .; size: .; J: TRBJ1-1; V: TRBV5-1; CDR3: CASSLGSGIPNTEAFF; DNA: TGCGCCAGCAGCTTGGGGTCCGGGATTCCGAACACTGAAGCTTTCTTT
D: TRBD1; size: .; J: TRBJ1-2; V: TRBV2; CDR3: CASSEALRGQEFF; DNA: TGTGCCAGCAGTGAAGCGCTTAGGGGACAGGAGTTCTTC
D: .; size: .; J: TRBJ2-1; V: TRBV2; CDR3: CASSVWGTSLGDDNEQFF; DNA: TGTGCCAGCAGTGTCTGGGGGACTTCCCTCGGCGACGACAATGAGCAGTTCTTC
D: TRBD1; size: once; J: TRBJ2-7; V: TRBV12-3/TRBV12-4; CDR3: CASSTGGPHEQYF; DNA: TGTGCCAGCAGTACAGGGGGCCCGCACGAGCAGTACTTC
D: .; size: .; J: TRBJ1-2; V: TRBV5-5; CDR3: CASSLEGIMNYGYTF; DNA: TGTGCCAGCAGCTTAGAGGGAATAATGAACTATGGCTACACCTTC
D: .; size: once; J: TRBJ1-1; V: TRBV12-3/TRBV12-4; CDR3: CASSFGVATEAFF; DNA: TGTGCCAGCAGTTTCGGGGTCGCTACTGAAGCTTTCTTT
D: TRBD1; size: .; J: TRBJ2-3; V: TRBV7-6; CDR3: CASSLTGPLYTDTQYF; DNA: TGTGCCAGCAGCTTGACAGGGCCCTTATACACAGATACGCAGTATTTT
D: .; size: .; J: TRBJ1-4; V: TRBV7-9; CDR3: CASSLDRVSEKLFF; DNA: TGTGCCAGCAGCTTAGACAGGGTATCTGAAAAACTGTTTTTT
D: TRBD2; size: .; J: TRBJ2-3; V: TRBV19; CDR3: CASEGGGTDTQYF; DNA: TGTGCCAGTGAGGGCGGGGGAACAGATACGCAGTATTTT
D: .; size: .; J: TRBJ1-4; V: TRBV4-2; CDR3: CASSRGTMGSEKLFF; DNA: TGTGCCAGCAGCCGAGGGACAATGGGGTCTGAAAAACTGTTTTTT
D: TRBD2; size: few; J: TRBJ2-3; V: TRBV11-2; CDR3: CASSTWGGSTDTQYF; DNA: TGTGCCAGCAGCACATGGGGGGGGAGCACAGATACGCAGTATTTT
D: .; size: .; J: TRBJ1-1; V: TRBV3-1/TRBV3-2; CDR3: CASSDSRNTEAFF; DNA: TGTGCCAGCAGCGACAGTCGGAACACTGAAGCTTTCTTT
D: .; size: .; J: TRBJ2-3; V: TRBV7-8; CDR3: CASSSWGDADTQYF; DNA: TGTGCCAGCAGCTCGTGGGGGGACGCAGATACGCAGTATTTT
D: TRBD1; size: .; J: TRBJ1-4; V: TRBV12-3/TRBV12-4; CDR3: CASSFQVDRGLFF; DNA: TGTGCCAGCAGTTTCCAGGTGGACAGGGGGTTGTTTTTT
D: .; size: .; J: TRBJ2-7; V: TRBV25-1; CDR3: CASSDSDSYEQYF; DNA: TGTGCCAGCAGTGATTCGGACAGCTACGAGCAGTACTTC
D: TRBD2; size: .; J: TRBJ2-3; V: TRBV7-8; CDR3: CASSLGGTTGDTQYF; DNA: TGTGCCAGCAGCTTAGGCGGGACTACCGGAGATACGCAGTATTTT
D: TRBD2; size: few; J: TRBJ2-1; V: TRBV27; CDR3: CASSPGVGGYNEQFF; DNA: TGTGCCAGCAGCCCGGGAGTCGGGGGGTACAATGAGCAGTTCTTC
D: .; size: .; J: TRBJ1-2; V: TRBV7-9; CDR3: CASSVDSGSYGYTF; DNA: TGTGCCAGCAGCGTGGACAGTGGAAGCTATGGCTACACCTTC
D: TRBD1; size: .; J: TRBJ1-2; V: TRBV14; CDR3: CASSSDRGGLNYGYTF; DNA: TGTGCCAGCAGTTCGGACAGGGGAGGGCTCAACTATGGCTACACCTTC
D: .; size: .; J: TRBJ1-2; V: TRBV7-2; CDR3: CASSNHGPGLESGYTF; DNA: TGTGCCAGCAGCAACCACGGGCCAGGGTTGGAGAGCGGCTACACCTTC
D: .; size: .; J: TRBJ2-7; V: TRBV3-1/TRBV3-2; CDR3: CASSPGVGAQHEQYF; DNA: TGTGCCAGCAGTCCCGGGGTGGGGGCCCAGCACGAGCAGTACTTC
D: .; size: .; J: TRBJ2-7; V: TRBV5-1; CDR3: CASSLPYRVGLYEQYF; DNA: TGCGCCAGCAGCTTGCCGTACAGGGTGGGTCTCTACGAGCAGTACTTC
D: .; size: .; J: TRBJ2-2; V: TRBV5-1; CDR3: CASRQDSTGELFF; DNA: TGCGCCAGCAGACAGGACAGCACCGGGGAGCTGTTTTTT
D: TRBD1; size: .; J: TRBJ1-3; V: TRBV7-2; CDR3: CASRPGTDGNTIYF; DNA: TGTGCCAGCAGGCCCGGGACAGACGGAAACACCATATATTTT